Sequencing of this TCR beta chain was carried out in a study of T cell responses to AZD1222 COVID-19 vaccine. Overall study results and limits: Possibly, clonal diversity was underestimated; donors were largely white British and included more females.

A note on this clone: Its antigen is undetermined.

Germline CDR1 GTSNPN, CDR2 SVGIG (reference sequence). The CDR3 totals 13 residues. Trimming pared 4 bases from V and 7 bases from J, leaving 17 bases between. The protocol was immunoSEQ multiplex PCR, while the TCRdb copy is restricted to in-frame clones and leaves out a portion. The sample lists roughly 150,000 clones, 75% to 90% seen once, with about 8.9% in the top ten. The input for sequencing was peripheral blood, taken 28 days after the second AZD1222 dose. The chain recombines TRBV30 with TRBJ2-7; D could derive from TRBD1 or TRBD2 (6 bases each). The sequence was obtained from an adult who received the AZD1222 COVID-19 vaccine. CDR3 loop: CAWTLGGQREQYF. CDR3 in DNA: TGTGCCTGGACCTTAGGGGGGCAGAGAGAGCAGTACTTC.